The TCR beta chain described here comes from a study of blood T cell repertoires in COVID-19. CDR3 size: 14 residues. This table comes from immunoSEQ multiplex PCR, and its TCRdb copy is limited to in-frame clones, with some not included. Of 200,000 to 300,000 clones in the sample, around 90% were seen once. This clonotype originated in a human donor in a cohort sampled during active COVID-19. The rearrangement joins TRBV21-1 to TRBJ2-2; the table's TRBD2 call for D was not verified on the DNA. TRBV21-1 represents a pseudogene. Sequenced input: peripheral blood. CDR3 bases: TGTGCCAGCATCCTAACCCCTAGTGCCGGGGAGCTGTTTTTT. It yields the protein CASILTPSAGELFF.